What follows is one T cell receptor beta chain and its context. As processed by the authors: Amplified reference gene primers provided the basis for estimating nucleated cell counts. Assay: immunoSEQ multiplex PCR; the TCRdb copy retains only in-frame clones and omits some. V and J calls and clone size are those listed in that table; D and trimming were worked out from the DNA. The sample yields about 280,000 clones, less than 90% seen once. The data are from a study of blood T cell repertoires in COVID-19. The wider study: From the United States, Italy and Spain came samples of acute and convalescent COVID-19. T cells, B-cell-depleted T cells, or PBMCs provided the cDNA or gDNA that served as material.

The junction had 8 bases not matched to a gene; V was cut back by 1 base and J by 4 bases. CDR3 length equals 16 residues. Germline values: CDR1 SGHTA, CDR2 FQGNSA. The sequence came from a human donor in a cohort sampled during active COVID-19. The chain combines TRBV7-2 with TRBJ2-7; TRBD1 matches at 9 bases. Sequences were obtained from peripheral blood. CDR3 in amino acids: CASSLDVGQGRYEQYF. The DNA of the CDR3 is TGTGCCAGCAGCTTAGATGTAGGACAGGGGAGGTACGAGCAGTACTTC.